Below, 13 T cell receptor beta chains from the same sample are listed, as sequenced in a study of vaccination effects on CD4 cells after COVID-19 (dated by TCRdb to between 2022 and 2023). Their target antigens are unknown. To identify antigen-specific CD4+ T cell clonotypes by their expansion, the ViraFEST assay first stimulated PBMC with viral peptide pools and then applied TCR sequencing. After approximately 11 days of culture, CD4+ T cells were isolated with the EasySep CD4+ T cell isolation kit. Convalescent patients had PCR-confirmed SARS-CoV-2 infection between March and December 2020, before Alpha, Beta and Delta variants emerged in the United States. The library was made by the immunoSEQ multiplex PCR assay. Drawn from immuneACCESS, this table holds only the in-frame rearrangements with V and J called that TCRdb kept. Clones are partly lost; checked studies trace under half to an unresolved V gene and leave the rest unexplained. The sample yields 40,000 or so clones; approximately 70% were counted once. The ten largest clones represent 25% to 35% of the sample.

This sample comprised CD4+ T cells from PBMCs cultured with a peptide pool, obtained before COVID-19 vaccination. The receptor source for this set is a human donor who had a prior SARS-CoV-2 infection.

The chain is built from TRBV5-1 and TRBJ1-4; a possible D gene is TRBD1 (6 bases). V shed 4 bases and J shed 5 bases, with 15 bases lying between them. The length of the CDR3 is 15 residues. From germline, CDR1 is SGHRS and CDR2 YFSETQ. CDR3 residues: CASSISGVGNEKLFF. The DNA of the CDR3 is TGCGCCAGCAGCATATCAGGGGTAGGGAATGAAAAACTGTTTTTT.

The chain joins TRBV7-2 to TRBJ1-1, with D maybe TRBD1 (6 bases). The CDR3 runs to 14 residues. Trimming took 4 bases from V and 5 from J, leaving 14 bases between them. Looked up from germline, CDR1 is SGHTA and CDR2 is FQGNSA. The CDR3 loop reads CASSWGGRGTEAFF. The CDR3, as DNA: TGTGCCAGCAGCTGGGGGGGCCGAGGGACTGAAGCTTTCTTT.

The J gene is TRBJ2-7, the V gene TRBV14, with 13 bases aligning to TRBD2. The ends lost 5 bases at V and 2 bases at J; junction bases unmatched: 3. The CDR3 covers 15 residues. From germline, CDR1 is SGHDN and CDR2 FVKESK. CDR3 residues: CASSSGLAGAYEQYF. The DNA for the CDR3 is TGTGCCAGCAGCTCCGGACTAGCGGGGGCCTACGAGCAGTACTTC. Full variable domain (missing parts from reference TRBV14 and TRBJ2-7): EAGVTQFPSHSVIEKGQTVTLRCDPISGHDNLYWYRRVMGKEIKFLLHFVKESKQDESGMPNNRFLAERTGGTYSTLKVQPAELEDSGVYFCASSSGLAGAYEQYFGPGTRLTVT.

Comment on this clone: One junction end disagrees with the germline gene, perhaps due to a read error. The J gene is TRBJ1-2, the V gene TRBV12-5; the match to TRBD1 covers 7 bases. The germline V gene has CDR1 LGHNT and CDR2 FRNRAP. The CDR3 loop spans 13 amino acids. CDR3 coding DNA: TGTGCTAGTGGTTTGGAGACGGACAGGAGTGTCGCCTTC. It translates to CASGLETDRSVAF.

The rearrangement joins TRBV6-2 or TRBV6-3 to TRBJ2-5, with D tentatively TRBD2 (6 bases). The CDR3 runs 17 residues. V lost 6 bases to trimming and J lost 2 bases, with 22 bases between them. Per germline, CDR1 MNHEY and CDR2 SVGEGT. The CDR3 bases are TGTGCCAGCAGCCTCCCCAGGGCGGGACGGATGCAAGAGACCCAGTACTTC. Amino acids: CASSLPRAGRMQETQYF.

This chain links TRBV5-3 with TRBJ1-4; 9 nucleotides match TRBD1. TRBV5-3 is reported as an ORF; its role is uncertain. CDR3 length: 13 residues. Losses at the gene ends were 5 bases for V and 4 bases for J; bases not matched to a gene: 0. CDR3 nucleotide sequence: TGTGCCAGAAGGGACAGGGGTAATGAAAAACTGTTTTTT. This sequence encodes CARRDRGNEKLFF.

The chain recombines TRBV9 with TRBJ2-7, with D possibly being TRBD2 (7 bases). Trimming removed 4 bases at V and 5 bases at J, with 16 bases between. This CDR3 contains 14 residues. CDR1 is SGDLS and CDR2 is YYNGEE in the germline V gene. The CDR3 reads CASSRGGVFHEQYF. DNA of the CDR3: TGTGCCAGCAGCAGGGGGGGTGTCTTCCACGAGCAGTACTTC.

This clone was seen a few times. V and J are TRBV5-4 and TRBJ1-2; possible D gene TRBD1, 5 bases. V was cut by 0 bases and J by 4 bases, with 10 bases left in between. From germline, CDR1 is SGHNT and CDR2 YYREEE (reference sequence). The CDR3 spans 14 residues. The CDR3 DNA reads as TGTGCCAGCAGCTTGGCTAGACAGACCTATGGCTACACCTTC. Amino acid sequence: CASSLARQTYGYTF. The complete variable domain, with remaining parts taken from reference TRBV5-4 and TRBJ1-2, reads ETGVTQSPTHLIKTRGQQVTLRCSSQSGHNTVSWYQQALGQGPQFIFQYYREEENGRGNFPPRFSGLQFPNYSSELNVNALELDDSALYLCASSLARQTYGYTFGSGTRLTVV.

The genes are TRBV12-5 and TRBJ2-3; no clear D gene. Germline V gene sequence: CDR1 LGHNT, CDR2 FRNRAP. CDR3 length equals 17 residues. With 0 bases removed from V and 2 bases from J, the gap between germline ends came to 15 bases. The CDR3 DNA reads TGTGCTAGTGGTTTGGTACTTGGTAGGGTACTCACAGATACGCAGTATTTT. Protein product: CASGLVLGRVLTDTQYF.

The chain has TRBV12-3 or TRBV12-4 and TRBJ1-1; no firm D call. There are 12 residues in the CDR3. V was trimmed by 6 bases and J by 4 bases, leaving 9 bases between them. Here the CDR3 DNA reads TGTGCCAGCAGCTACGTCATCACTGAAGCTTTCTTT. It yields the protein CASSYVITEAFF.

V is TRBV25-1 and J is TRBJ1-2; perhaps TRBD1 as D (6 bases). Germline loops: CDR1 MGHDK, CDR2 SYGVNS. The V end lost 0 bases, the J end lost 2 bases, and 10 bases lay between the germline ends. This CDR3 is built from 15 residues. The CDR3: CASSEYTGKNYGYTF. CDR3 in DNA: TGTGCCAGCAGTGAATATACAGGGAAGAACTATGGCTACACCTTC.

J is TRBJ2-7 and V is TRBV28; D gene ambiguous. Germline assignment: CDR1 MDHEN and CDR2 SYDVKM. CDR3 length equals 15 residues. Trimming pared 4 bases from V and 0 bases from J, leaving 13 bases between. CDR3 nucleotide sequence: TGTGCCAGCAGTTCACCCAGGCGGATCTCCTACGAGCAGTACTTC. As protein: CASSSPRRISYEQYF.

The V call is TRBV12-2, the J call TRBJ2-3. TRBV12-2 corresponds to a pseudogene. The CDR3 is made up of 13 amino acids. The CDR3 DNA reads TGTGCAAGTCGGGCCGGGGCGTCTGCTACGCAGTATTTT. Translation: CASRAGASATQYF.